This T cell receptor (beta chain) was sequenced during a study of blood T cells in healthy people across ages. Study background: Template switching caught about one barcoded beta molecule for each two T cells. Whole-study results and caveats: PBMCs went unsorted, and a conclusive naive versus antigen-experienced comparison was therefore prevented.

For this clonotype: Its antigen is currently unknown.

The use of a sample-barcoded 5' primer and a J-beta primer mix characterized a second PCR of about 7 to 12 cycles. TCRdb re-called the 5' RACE reads through MiXCR, storing one row per CDR3 protein. Of roughly 1.7 million distinct CDR3 sequences in the sample, roughly 32% are singletons; the top ten hold approximately 10%. The CDR3 covers 15 residues. Per the germline V gene, CDR1 is SGDLS and CDR2 is YYNGEE. Trimming took 0 bases from V and 4 from J, leaving 14 bases between them. The rearrangement joins TRBV9 to TRBJ2-7, with D possibly TRBD2 on 5 matching bases. Specimen: blood. This sequence was found in a woman aged 30 to 39 in good health. CDR3 loop: CASSVEGADSYEQYF. CDR3 DNA: TGTGCCAGCAGCGTAGAGGGAGCAGATTCTTACGAGCAGTACTTC.